This T cell receptor (beta chain) came from a study of cytomegalovirus exposure and HLA in healthy donors. Researchers ran the PCR with 60 Vbeta and 13 Jbeta primers. TCRdb's copy holds only in-frame clones and misses some; the assay was immunoSEQ multiplex PCR. In the table there are over 90,000 clones, just under 70% of which are singletons. Donors consisted of healthy bone marrow donors. V lost 5 bases, J lost 1 base, and 10 bases lay in between. The CDR3 extends over 14 amino acids. Germline loops: CDR1 MNHEY, CDR2 SVGAGI. This TCR derives from a woman aged 45-65 years in good health and CMV-seropositive. The V gene is TRBV6-5, the J gene TRBJ2-3, with D hard to call. Material for sequencing was PBMCs. CDR3 DNA sequence: TGTGCCAGCAGTCCTAGTTATGGCACAGATACGCAGTATTTT. Protein product: CASSPSYGTDTQYF.